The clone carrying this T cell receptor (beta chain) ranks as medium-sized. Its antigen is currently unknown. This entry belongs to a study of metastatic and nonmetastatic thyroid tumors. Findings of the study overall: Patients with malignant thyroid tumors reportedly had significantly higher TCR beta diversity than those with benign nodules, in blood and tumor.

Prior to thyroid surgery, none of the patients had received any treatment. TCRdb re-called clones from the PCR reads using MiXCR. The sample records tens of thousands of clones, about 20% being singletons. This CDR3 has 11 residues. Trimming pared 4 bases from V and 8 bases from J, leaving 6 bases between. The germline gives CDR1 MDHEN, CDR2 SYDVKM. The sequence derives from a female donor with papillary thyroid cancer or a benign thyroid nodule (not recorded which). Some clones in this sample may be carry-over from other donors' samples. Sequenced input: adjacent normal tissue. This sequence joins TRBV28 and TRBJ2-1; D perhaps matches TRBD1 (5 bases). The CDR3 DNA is TGTGCCAGCAGTTCAGGGTATGAGCAGTTCTTC. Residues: CASSSGYEQFF.